Below, 30 T cell receptor beta chains from the same sample are listed, as sequenced in a study of T cell clonality in common variable immunodeficiency. Only in-frame clones appear in the TCRdb table, and some are missing; sequencing was by immunoSEQ multiplex PCR. This sample has tens of thousands of clones, each found more than once. Specimen: peripheral blood mononuclear cells. These receptors originate from a person aged 18 to 75 in good health.

This clone was picked up many times. The CDR3 end is not reached by the read, which stops 3 residues before it; the germline J gene fills it in. The chain is built from TRBV20-1 and TRBJ2-7, with TRBD2 matching over 10 bases. The CDR3 extends over 15 amino acids. V dropped 1 base and J dropped 6; count of bases not matched to a gene: 9. Per the germline V gene, CDR1 is DFQATT and CDR2 is SNEGSKA (reference sequence). Incomplete CDR3 DNA: TGCAGTGCTAGAGGAGCAAGCGGGAGGGTAAGCGAG. It is translated as CSARGASGRVSE. The complete CDR3 protein is CSARGASGRVSEQYF.

This clone was counted ten times or more. The CDR3 is cut off 3 residues early in the read; its end comes from the germline J gene. The chain recombines TRBV7-9 with TRBJ2-2; 7 bases align to TRBD1. The CDR3 has 14 residues. After removal of 4 bases from V and 6 bases from J, the junction contained 5 bases not matched to a gene. The V gene's germline CDR1 is SEHNR and CDR2 FQNEAQ (reference sequence). CDR3 DNA (partial): TGTGCCAGCAGCTCACAGGGGCCCCCCGGGGAG. It codes for CASSSQGPPGE. The entire CDR3 sequence reads CASSSQGPPGELFF.

This clone has ten or more counts. CDR3: CASSSMTGGANTGELFF. CDR3 DNA, as far as it was read: TGTGCCAGCAGCTCGATGACAGGGGGGGCGAACACCGGGGAG. This chain uses TRBV7-6 with TRBJ2-2, with 9 bases fitting TRBD1. The CDR3 end falls 3 residues outside the read, so it is completed with the germline J gene. Germline loops: CDR1 SGHVS, CDR2 FNYEAQ. After removal of 4 bases from V and 0 bases from J, the junction contained 6 bases not matched to a gene. The CDR3 covers 17 residues.

This clone was recorded at least ten times. The read stops 3 residues short of the end of the CDR3; the missing end is completed from the germline J gene. The rearrangement links TRBV7-2 to TRBJ1-5; no clear D gene. The V gene lost 0 bases and the J gene lost 3 bases, with 12 bases spanning the gap. The CDR3 totals 16 residues. Germline CDR1 is SGHTA and CDR2 is FQGNSA. The covered CDR3 bases are TGTGCCAGCAGCTTAGCGGTGGCAGGTGACAATCAGCCC. Translating gives CASSLAVAGDNQP. The full CDR3 reads CASSLAVAGDNQPQHF.

This clone was recorded at least ten times. The read stops 3 residues short of the end of the CDR3; the missing end is completed from the germline J gene. The V gene is TRBV28, the J gene TRBJ2-1; TRBD1 might be the D (5 bases). V lost 4 bases and J lost 7, with 14 bases in between. CDR3 size: 14 residues. Germline loops: CDR1 MDHEN, CDR2 SYDVKM. CDR3 sequence reads: CASSSGSLWNEQFF. CDR3 bases read: TGTGCCAGCAGTTCAGGGTCTTTGTGGAATGAG.

Ten or more counts support this clone. The read is 3 residues too short to cover the CDR3 end, so that end is filled in from the germline J gene. This chain uses TRBV4-2 with TRBJ1-4; 10 positions agree with TRBD1. Looked up from germline, CDR1 is LGHNA and CDR2 is YNFKEQ. The CDR3 is 14 residues long. V trimming: 3 bases; J trimming: 6 bases; junction bases outside the gene matches: 1. The CDR3 DNA, read in part, is TGTGCCAGCAGCCAGACAGGGGGCGATGAAAAA. As protein: CASSQTGGDEK. In full, the CDR3 is CASSQTGGDEKLFF.

This clone was seen ten or more times. Read data end 3 residues before the CDR3 end; the end is taken from the germline J gene. This rearrangement joins TRBV28 to TRBJ2-3, with 11 positions matching TRBD2. Germline CDR1 reads MDHEN; CDR2 reads SYDVKM. The CDR3 has 14 amino acids. The V and J ends lost 7 bases and 4 bases, in that order; junction bases with no gene match: 4. CDR3 DNA, as far as it was read: TGTGCCAGCACCACTAGCGGGAGTCCAGATACG. The encoded protein is CASTTSGSPDT. From start to end, the CDR3 is CASTTSGSPDTQYF.

Ten or more counts support this clone. Read data end 3 residues before the CDR3 end; the end is taken from the germline J gene. The gene calls are TRBV4-2 and TRBJ2-3; TRBD2 agrees at 7 bases. The CDR3 extends over 17 amino acids. Germline V gene lookup returns CDR1 LGHNA and CDR2 YNFKEQ. Germline trimming cut 4 bases from V and 5 bases from J; bases unmatched to any gene: 15. The CDR3 sequence: CASSPINQRTGGDTQYF. CDR3 DNA, as far as it was read: TGTGCCAGCAGCCCGATTAACCAGCGCACGGGGGGAGATACG.

This clone was recorded at least ten times. Sequencing ends 3 residues short of the CDR3 end; the germline J gene provides the rest. V gene TRBV20-1 combines with J gene TRBJ2-1; D might be TRBD2 (6 bases). Looked up from germline, CDR1 is DFQATT and CDR2 is SNEGSKA (reference sequence). This CDR3 spans 17 amino acids. V was cut by 2 bases and J by 8 bases, with 25 bases left in between. The covered CDR3 bases are TGCAGTGCTAGATCCGATACCATACGACTAGTGTCTGATGAG. Protein product: CSARSDTIRLVSDE. The entire CDR3 is CSARSDTIRLVSDEQFF.

The table lists this clone with many counts. Sequencing ends 3 residues short of the CDR3 end; the germline J gene provides the rest. The chain employs TRBV20-1 and TRBJ1-1; possible D gene TRBD1, 5 bases. V shed 0 bases and J shed 0 bases, with 11 bases lying between them. CDR3 size: 15 residues. In germline, CDR1 is DFQATT, CDR2 SNEGSKA (reference sequence). The CDR3 reads CSAREWGTLNTEAFF. The sequenced part of the CDR3 DNA is TGCAGTGCTAGAGAGTGGGGCACCCTGAACACTGAA.

This clone was counted ten times or more. The CDR3 goes on 3 residues after the read ends, and that part is filled in from the germline J gene. The chain recombines TRBV12-3 or TRBV12-4 with TRBJ1-4; weak D call: TRBD1 (6 bases). The CDR3 contains 14 residues. V was clipped by 5 bases and J by 8 bases, with 15 bases between them. The covered CDR3 bases are TGTGCCAGCAGTCTTACAGGGTTATGGGAAAAA. Protein sequence: CASSLTGLWEK. The entire CDR3 is CASSLTGLWEKLFF.

In this sample, this clone turned up a few times. The read gets to within 3 residues of the CDR3 end, and the germline J gene fills in the rest. J is TRBJ2-1 and V is TRBV5-1, with D maybe TRBD1 (6 bases). Germline V gene sequence: CDR1 SGHRS, CDR2 YFSETQ. This CDR3 has 16 amino acids. V lost 3 bases and J lost 3, with 16 bases in between. The CDR3 DNA, read in part, is TGCGCCAGCAGCTGGGACATTGTCGGGCGCTACAATGAG. It yields the protein CASSWDIVGRYNE. The entire CDR3 protein reads CASSWDIVGRYNEQFF.

This clone was seen repeatedly, ten times or more. The missing CDR3 end, 3 residues past where the read stops, is filled in from the germline J gene. The chain has TRBV18 and TRBJ1-1; D is possibly TRBD1 (6 bases). This CDR3 is built from 16 residues. Per the germline V gene, CDR1 is KGHSH and CDR2 is LQKENI. Trimming pared 4 bases from V and 0 bases from J, leaving 15 bases between. The part of the CDR3 DNA that was read is TGTGCCAGCTCACGGTTGGACAGAGGAATGAACACTGAA. This encodes CASSRLDRGMNTE. The entire CDR3 sequence reads CASSRLDRGMNTEAFF.

This clone has ten or more counts. The CDR3 goes on 3 residues after the read ends, and that part is filled in from the germline J gene. This chain connects TRBV18 to TRBJ1-1; 7 bases are shared with TRBD1. Germline values: CDR1 KGHSH, CDR2 LQKENI. The CDR3 has 14 residues. Trimming cost V 9 bases and J 0 bases; bases outside gene matches: 7. The CDR3 bases that were read are TGTGCCAGTATCGGGACAGTCATGAACACTGAA. This sequence encodes CASIGTVMNTE. In full, the CDR3 is CASIGTVMNTEAFF.

This clone showed up many times. The missing CDR3 end, 3 residues past where the read stops, is filled in from the germline J gene. This sequence joins TRBV18 and TRBJ2-3; the match to TRBD2 covers 10 bases. Per the germline V gene, CDR1 is KGHSH and CDR2 is LQKENI. With V trimmed by 2 bases and J by 7 bases, 12 bases remained unmatched. The CDR3 is 17 residues long. The sequenced part of the CDR3 DNA is TGTGCCAGCTCACCATTGGCTAGCGGGAGCAGGGGGAATACG. Protein sequence: CASSPLASGSRGNT. The complete CDR3 reads CASSPLASGSRGNTQYF.

This clone was observed many times. The DNA ends 3 residues before the CDR3 does, and the rest of the CDR3 is filled in from the germline J gene. The rearrangement links TRBV20-1 to TRBJ1-3; 7 bases line up with TRBD1. Per germline, CDR1 DFQATT and CDR2 SNEGSKA (reference sequence). The CDR3 runs 13 residues. CDR3 protein: CSALDREGVSIYF. The part of the CDR3 DNA that was read is TGCAGTGCTCTAGACAGGGAAGGCGTTTCC.

This clone appeared many times. Coverage ceases 3 residues before the CDR3 finishes, and the germline J gene fills in the end. The chain recombines TRBV19 with TRBJ1-1; 7 positions agree with TRBD1. J lost 1 base, V lost 9 bases, and 11 bases had no gene match. There are 15 residues in the CDR3. The germline V gene encodes CDR1 LNHDA and CDR2 SQIVND (reference sequence). This CDR3 is CASKGFGTANTEAFF. CDR3 DNA, as far as it was read: TGTGCCAGCAAGGGGTTTGGGACAGCGAACACTGAA.

This clone was seen at least ten times. The CDR3 extends 3 residues past the end of the read, so its final part is completed from the germline J gene. This rearrangement joins TRBV28 to TRBJ2-5, with TRBD1 matching over 7 bases. This CDR3 is 13 amino acids long. V dropped 6 bases and J dropped 5; count of bases not matched to a gene: 6. Germline V gene data show CDR1 as MDHEN and CDR2 as SYDVKM. CDR3 sequence reads: CASRLQGTETQYF. CDR3 DNA (partial): TGTGCCAGCAGGTTACAGGGGACCGAGACC.

This clone was recorded many times. With the read ending 3 residues before the CDR3 end, the germline J gene is used to fill in that end. The chain combines TRBV10-3 with TRBJ2-3; TRBD2 aligns across 9 bases. V lost 9 bases, J lost 2 bases, and 3 bases stayed unmatched. Germline lookup yields CDR1 ENHRY and CDR2 SYGVKD. This CDR3 has 13 residues. The CDR3 sequence: CAIRLADTDTQYF. Incomplete CDR3 DNA: TGTGCCATTCGACTAGCGGACACAGATACG.

Many counts were recorded for this clone. The read is 3 residues too short to cover the CDR3 end, so that end is filled in from the germline J gene. The rearrangement joins TRBV28 to TRBJ2-5, with D possibly being TRBD1 (6 bases). This CDR3 is 13 amino acids long. Germline assignment: CDR1 MDHEN and CDR2 SYDVKM. V shed 3 bases and J shed 7 bases, with 12 bases lying between them. CDR3 in amino acids: CASSFQGPVTQYF. CDR3 DNA, as far as it was read: TGTGCCAGCAGTTTCCAGGGGCCGGTGACC.

This clone showed up many times. The read terminates 3 residues before the CDR3 end, so the remaining end is supplied by the germline J gene. This rearrangement joins TRBV13 to TRBJ1-1; D is undetermined. Trimming left V 5 bases short and J 1 base short, with 11 bases between. This CDR3 contains 14 residues. The germline gives CDR1 PRHDT, CDR2 FYEKMQ (reference sequence). The CDR3 sequence: CASSTGLGNTEAFF. The CDR3 DNA, read in part, is TGTGCCAGCAGCACTGGACTGGGGAACACTGAA.

This clone was detected many times. Sequencing ends 3 residues short of the CDR3 end; the germline J gene provides the rest. The chain joins TRBV5-4 to TRBJ2-1; 14 nucleotides match TRBD2. Germline-derived CDR1 and CDR2 are SGHNT and YYREEE (reference sequence). The CDR3 contains 16 residues. Trimming removed 4 bases from V and 9 bases from J; junction bases left unmatched: 9. CDR3 amino acids: CASSTRLAGGPSEQFF. The part of the CDR3 DNA that was read is TGTGCCAGCAGCACTAGACTAGCGGGAGGGCCTAGTGAG.

This clone was recorded at least ten times. The CDR3 end falls 3 residues outside the read, so it is completed with the germline J gene. This rearrangement joins TRBV19 to TRBJ2-5, with D perhaps matching TRBD1 (5 bases). V was shortened by 3 bases and J by 0 bases, with 8 bases between the two germline ends. From germline, CDR1 is LNHDA and CDR2 SQIVND (reference sequence). The CDR3 has 14 residues. This CDR3 reads CASSIRGYQETQYF. The covered CDR3 bases are TGTGCCAGTAGTATTAGGGGATACCAAGAGACC. The full variable domain, in which reference TRBV19 and TRBJ2-5 provide the parts outside the CDR3, is DGGITQSPKYLFRKEGQNVTLSCEQNLNHDAMYWYRQDPGQGLRLIYYSQIVNDFQKGDIAEGYSVSREKKESFPLTVTSAQKNPTAFYLCASSIRGYQETQYFGPGTRLLVL.

This clone was seen ten or more times. The read stops 3 residues short of the end of the CDR3; the missing end is completed from the germline J gene. V and J are TRBV20-1 and TRBJ2-1; no clear D gene. Germline CDR1 and CDR2: DFQATT and SNEGSKA (reference sequence). This CDR3 region has 12 residues. Trimming shortened V by 1 base and J by 7 bases, and 8 bases separated the two germline ends. CDR3 sequence reads: CSARGRVNEQFF. Incomplete CDR3 DNA: TGCAGTGCTAGAGGTAGAGTGAATGAG.

This clone was counted at least ten times. The read ends 3 residues early relative to the CDR3; the germline J gene fills the gap. The chain carries TRBV7-9 and TRBJ2-1; unclear D gene. This CDR3 is built from 13 residues. Deletions cut 3 bases from V and 9 bases from J, with 12 bases between. Germline V gene lookup returns CDR1 SEHNR and CDR2 FQNEAQ (reference sequence). CDR3: CASSFVLGPEQFF. CDR3 bases read: TGTGCCAGCAGCTTTGTACTGGGCCCTGAG.

This clone was detected ten times or more. Read coverage stops 3 residues before the CDR3 terminus; the germline J gene supplies the remainder. The rearrangement uses TRBV5-1 and TRBJ2-5; D is ambiguous. Trimming left V 0 bases short and J 5 bases short, with 8 bases between. The CDR3 totals 13 residues. CDR1 and CDR2 (germline): SGHRS, YFSETQ. CDR3 DNA, as far as it was read: TGCGCCAGCAGCTTGGAAGCCCGGGAGACC. It codes for CASSLEARET. In full, the CDR3 reads CASSLEARETQYF.

This clone was seen ten or more times. The read finishes 3 residues shy of the CDR3 end, and the germline J gene is used to complete it. The V and J genes are TRBV13 and TRBJ2-6; the D gene is possibly TRBD1 (6 bases). The V end was cut by 2 bases, the J end by 0 bases, with 11 bases between. The CDR3 is made up of 17 amino acids. Germline CDR1 reads PRHDT; CDR2 reads FYEKMQ (reference sequence). The chain's CDR3 is CASSLSGQSSGANVLTF. The sequenced part of the CDR3 DNA is TGTGCCAGCAGCTTAAGTGGACAGTCCTCTGGGGCCAACGTC.

This clone appeared many times. One junction end does not reproduce the germline sequence, and a read error may be involved. The read gets to within 3 residues of the CDR3 end, and the germline J gene fills in the rest. V gene TRBV4-2 combines with J gene TRBJ2-3; TRBD1 aligns across 8 bases. The CDR3 is 16 residues long. Germline V gene lookup returns CDR1 LGHNA and CDR2 YNFKEQ. The DNA read from the CDR3 is TGCGCCAGCAGCCAAGAGGCACAGGGGGTCGGAGATACG. Translating it yields CASSQEAQGVGDT. The entire CDR3 reads CASSQEAQGVGDTQYF.

This clone has ten or more counts. Sequencing ends 3 residues short of the CDR3 end; the germline J gene provides the rest. V gene TRBV5-1 combines with J gene TRBJ2-1; TRBD1 is a possible D gene (5 bases). Germline V gene sequence: CDR1 SGHRS, CDR2 YFSETQ. V lost 0 bases, J lost 6 bases, and 7 bases lay in between. The CDR3 consists of 13 residues. CDR3 sequence reads: CASSLAGINEQFF. CDR3 DNA (partial): TGCGCCAGCAGCTTGGCAGGGATCAATGAG.

This clone was counted many times. The read comes to an end 3 residues before the CDR3 does, leaving the germline J gene to fill in the end. The V call is TRBV7-8, the J call TRBJ2-3; TRBD2 agrees at 10 bases. From germline, CDR1 is SGHVS and CDR2 FQNEAQ. V lost 5 bases, J lost 2 bases, and 7 bases stayed unmatched. This CDR3 comprises 16 residues. The CDR3 protein is CASSLTSGIVTDTQYF. CDR3 DNA, as far as it was read: TGTGCCAGCAGCCTTACTAGCGGGATAGTCACAGATACG. The full variable domain, rest sourced from reference TRBV7-8 and TRBJ2-3, is GAGVSQSPRYKVAKRGQDVALRCDPISGHVSLFWYQQALGQGPEFLTYFQNEAQLDKSGLPSDRFFAERPEGSVSTLKIQRTQQEDSAVYLCASSLTSGIVTDTQYFGPGTRLTVL.